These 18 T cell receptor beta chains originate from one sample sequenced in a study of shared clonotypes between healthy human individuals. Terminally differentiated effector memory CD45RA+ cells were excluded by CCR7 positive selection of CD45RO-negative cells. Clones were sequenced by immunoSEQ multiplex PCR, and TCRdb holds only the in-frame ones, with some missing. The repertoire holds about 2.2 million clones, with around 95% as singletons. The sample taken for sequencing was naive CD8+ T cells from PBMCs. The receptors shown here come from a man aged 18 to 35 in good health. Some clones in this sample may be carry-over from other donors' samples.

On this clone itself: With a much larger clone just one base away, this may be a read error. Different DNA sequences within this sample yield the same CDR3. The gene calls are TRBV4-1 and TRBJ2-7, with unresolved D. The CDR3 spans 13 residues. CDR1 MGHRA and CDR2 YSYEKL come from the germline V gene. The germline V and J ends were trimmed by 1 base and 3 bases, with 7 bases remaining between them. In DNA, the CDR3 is TGCGCCAGCAGCCAAGGGCTAGACTACGAGCAGTACTTC. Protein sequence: CASSQGLDYEQYF.

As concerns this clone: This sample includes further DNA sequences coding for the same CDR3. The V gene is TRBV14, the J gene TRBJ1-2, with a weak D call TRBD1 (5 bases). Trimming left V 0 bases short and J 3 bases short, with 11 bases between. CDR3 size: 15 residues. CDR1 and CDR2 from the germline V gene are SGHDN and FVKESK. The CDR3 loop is CASSQDRRGYYGYTF. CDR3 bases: TGTGCCAGCAGCCAAGATCGCCGGGGGTACTATGGCTACACCTTC.

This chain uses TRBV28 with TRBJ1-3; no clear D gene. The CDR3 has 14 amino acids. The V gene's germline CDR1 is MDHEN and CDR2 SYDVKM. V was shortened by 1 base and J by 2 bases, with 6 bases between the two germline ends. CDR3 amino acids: CASSLFQAGNTIYF. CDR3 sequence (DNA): TGTGCCAGCAGTTTATTCCAGGCTGGAAACACCATATATTTT. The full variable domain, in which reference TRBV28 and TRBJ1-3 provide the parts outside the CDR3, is DVKVTQSSRYLVKRTGEKVFLECVQDMDHENMFWYRQDPGLGLRLIYFSYDVKMKEKGDIPEGYSVSREKKERFSLILESASTNQTSMYLCASSLFQAGNTIYFGEGSWLTVV.

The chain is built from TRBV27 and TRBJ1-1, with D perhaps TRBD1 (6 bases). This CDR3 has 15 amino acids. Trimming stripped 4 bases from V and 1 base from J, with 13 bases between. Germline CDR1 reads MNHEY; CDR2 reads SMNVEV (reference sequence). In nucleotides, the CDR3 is TGTGCCAGCAGTTCTCCGGGGGCGGGGAACACTGAAGCTTTCTTT. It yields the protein CASSSPGAGNTEAFF.

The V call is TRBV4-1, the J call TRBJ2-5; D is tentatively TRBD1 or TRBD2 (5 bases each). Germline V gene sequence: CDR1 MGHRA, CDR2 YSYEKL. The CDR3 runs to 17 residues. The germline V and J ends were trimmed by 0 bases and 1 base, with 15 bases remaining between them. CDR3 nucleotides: TGCGCCAGCAGCCAAGAGGGATGGGACGGTACCCAAGAGACCCAGTACTTC. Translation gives CASSQEGWDGTQETQYF.

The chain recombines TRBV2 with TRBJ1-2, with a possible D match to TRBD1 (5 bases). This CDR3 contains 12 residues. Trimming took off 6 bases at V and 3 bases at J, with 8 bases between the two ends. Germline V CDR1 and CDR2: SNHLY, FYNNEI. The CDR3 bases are TGTGCCAGCAGGGACACAGACTATGGCTACACCTTC. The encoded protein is CASRDTDYGYTF.

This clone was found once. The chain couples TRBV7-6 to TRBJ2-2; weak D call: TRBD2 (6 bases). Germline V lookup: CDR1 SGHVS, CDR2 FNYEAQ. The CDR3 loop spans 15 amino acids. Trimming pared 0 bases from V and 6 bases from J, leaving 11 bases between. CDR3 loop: CASSLAKGGAGELFF. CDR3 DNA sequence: TGTGCCAGCAGCTTAGCGAAGGGCGGGGCCGGGGAGCTGTTTTTT.

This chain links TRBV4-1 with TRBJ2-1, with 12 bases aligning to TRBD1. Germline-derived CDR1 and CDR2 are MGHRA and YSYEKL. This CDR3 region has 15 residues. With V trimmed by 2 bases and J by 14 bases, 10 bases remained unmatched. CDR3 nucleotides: TGCGCCAGCAGCCAACTCGGGACAGGGGGCGAAATAGAGTTCTTC. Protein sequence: CASSQLGTGGEIEFF.

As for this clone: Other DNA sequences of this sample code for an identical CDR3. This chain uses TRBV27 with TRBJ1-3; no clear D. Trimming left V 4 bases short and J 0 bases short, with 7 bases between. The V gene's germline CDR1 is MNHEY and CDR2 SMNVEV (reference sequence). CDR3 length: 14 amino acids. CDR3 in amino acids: CASSSLLSGNTIYF. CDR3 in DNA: TGTGCCAGCAGTTCCCTCCTCTCTGGAAACACCATATATTTT.

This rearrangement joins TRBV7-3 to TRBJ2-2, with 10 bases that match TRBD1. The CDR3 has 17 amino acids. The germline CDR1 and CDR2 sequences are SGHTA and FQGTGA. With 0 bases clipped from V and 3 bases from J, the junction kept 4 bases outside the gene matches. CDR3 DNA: TGTGCCAGCAGCTTAACTCGCGGGACAGGGGACACCGGGGAGCTGTTTTTT. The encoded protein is CASSLTRGTGDTGELFF.

Here the CDR3 reads CASSATPGLAGGSEQFF. CDR3 sequence (DNA): TGTGCCAGCAGCGCAACTCCGGGACTAGCGGGAGGGAGTGAGCAGTTCTTC. The chain combines TRBV11-3 with TRBJ2-1; 16 bases line up with TRBD2. Per germline, CDR1 SGHNT and CDR2 YENEEA. V was clipped by 5 bases and J by 9 bases; unmatched bases: 10. This CDR3 has 17 residues.

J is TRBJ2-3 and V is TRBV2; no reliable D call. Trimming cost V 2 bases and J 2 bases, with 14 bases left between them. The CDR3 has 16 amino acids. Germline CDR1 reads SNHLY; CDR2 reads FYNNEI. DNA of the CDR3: TGTGCCAGCAGTGAACTAGGGTCGGGCCTCACAGATACGCAGTATTTT. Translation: CASSELGSGLTDTQYF.

The CDR3 protein is CATAPRQRSSYEQYF. CDR3 DNA sequence: TGTGCCACCGCTCCCCGGCAGCGTAGCTCCTACGAGCAGTACTTC. The chain has TRBV10-3 and TRBJ2-7, with D hard to call. The CDR3 covers 15 residues. Germline CDR1 ENHRY, CDR2 SYGVKD. Trimming cost V 10 bases and J 0 bases, with 19 bases left between them.

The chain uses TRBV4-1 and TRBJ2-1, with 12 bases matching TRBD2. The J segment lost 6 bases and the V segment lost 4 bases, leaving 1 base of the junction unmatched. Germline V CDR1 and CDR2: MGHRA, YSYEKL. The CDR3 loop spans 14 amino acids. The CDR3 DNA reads TGCGCCAGCAGCCCTAGCGGGAGGGGCAATGAGCAGTTCTTC. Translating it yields CASSPSGRGNEQFF.

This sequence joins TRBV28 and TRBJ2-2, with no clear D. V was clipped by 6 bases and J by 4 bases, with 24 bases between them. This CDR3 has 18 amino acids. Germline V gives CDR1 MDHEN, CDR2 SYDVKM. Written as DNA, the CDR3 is TGTGCCAGCAGCGACGCCCTACAAAACACCGAGATCACCGGGGAGCTGTTTTTT. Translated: CASSDALQNTEITGELFF.

The CDR3 DNA follows: TGCGCCAGCAGCTGGGGACAGGGCACGAATTCACCCCTCCACTTT. Translating gives CASSWGQGTNSPLHF. The V and J genes are TRBV5-1 and TRBJ1-6; 9 bases are a match to TRBD1. The CDR3 has 15 residues. Germline-derived CDR1 and CDR2 are SGHRS and YFSETQ. V lost 3 bases to trimming and J lost 7 bases; unmatched junction nucleotides: 5. Full variable domain (missing parts from reference TRBV5-1 and TRBJ1-6): KAGVTQTPRYLIKTRGQQVTLSCSPISGHRSVSWYQQTPGQGLQFLFEYFSETQRNKGNFPGRFSGRQFSNSRSEMNVSTLELGDSALYLCASSWGQGTNSPLHFGNGTRLTVT.

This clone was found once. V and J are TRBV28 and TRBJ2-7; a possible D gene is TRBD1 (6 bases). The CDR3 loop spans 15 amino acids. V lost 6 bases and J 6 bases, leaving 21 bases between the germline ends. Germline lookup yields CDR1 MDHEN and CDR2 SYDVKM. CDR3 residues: CASSGVGGARGEQYF. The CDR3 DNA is TGTGCCAGCAGCGGGGTAGGGGGAGCCAGGGGCGAGCAGTACTTC.

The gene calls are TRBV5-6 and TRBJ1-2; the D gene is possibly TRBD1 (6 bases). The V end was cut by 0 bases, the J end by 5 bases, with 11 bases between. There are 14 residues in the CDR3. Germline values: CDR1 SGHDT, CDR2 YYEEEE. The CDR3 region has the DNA TGTGCCAGCAGCTTGGAACAGGGCACTTATGGCTACACCTTC. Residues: CASSLEQGTYGYTF.